This section outlines one T cell receptor (beta chain) sequence together with its context. Its target is unknown. This sample is drawn from a study of shared clonotypes between healthy human individuals. Across the whole study: Each donor had three CD4 naive, three CD4 memory, two CD8 naive and one CD8 memory plate. Study-wide points: Generation probability values for non-shared clonotypes were lower than those for clonotypes shared by all four donors.

There are 14 residues in the CDR3. CDR1 is MNHNY and CDR2 is SVGAGI in the germline V gene (reference sequence). The ends were cut back, 6 bases at V and 0 bases at J, with 9 bases in the middle. Across several immunoSEQ plates, the genomic DNA of each subset was split evenly. Assay: immunoSEQ multiplex PCR; the TCRdb copy retains only in-frame clones and omits some. The data contain about 800,000 clones, around 96% of them seen just once; the ten biggest clones take up under 0.3%. The naive CD8 population came from CD45RO-negative cells selected for CCR7, without terminally differentiated effector memory CD45RA+ cells. The donors were all Caucasian adults (living in Nashville, Tennessee).

The V gene is TRBV6-6, the J gene TRBJ1-5; no clear D gene. The clonotype was recovered from a man younger than 45 in good health. The specimen sequenced was naive CD8+ T cells sorted from blood. CDR3 DNA sequence: TGTGCCAGCAGCCGGAAGGGTAGCAATCAGCCCCAGCATTTT. This gives the protein CASSRKGSNQPQHF.